Shown below are 19 T cell receptor beta chains from a single sample sequenced in a study of CD8 T cells in ankylosing spondylitis. From the 5' RACE reads, TCRdb called clonotypes with MiXCR, one entry per CDR3 protein. Seen here are roughly 40,000 distinct CDR3 sequences, approximately 15% observed once, and the top ten hold 35% to 50%. The sample comprised blood. The receptors stem from a male donor with ankylosing spondylitis or in good health (not recorded which).

A few counts support this clonotype. V is TRBV5-1 and J is TRBJ2-1, with 11 bases that match TRBD2. The CDR3 is 16 amino acids. Per germline, CDR1 SGHRS and CDR2 YFSETQ. The V gene end was trimmed by 1 base and the J gene end by 10 bases; junction bases not matched to a gene: 10. The CDR3, as DNA: TGCGCCAGCAGCTTGCAAACTAGCGGGGGTGCCGGGGAGCAGTTCTTC. This translates into CASSLQTSGGAGEQFF.

The rearrangement uses TRBV24-1 and TRBJ2-1, with a tentative D call TRBD2 (6 bases). The CDR3 has 16 residues. The V end was cut by 4 bases, the J end by 5 bases, with 17 bases between. CDR1 is KGHDR and CDR2 is SFDVKD in the germline V gene. The CDR3 sequence: CATSEFPLRDHNEQFF. CDR3 DNA sequence: TGTGCCACCAGTGAGTTCCCTTTGCGGGACCACAATGAGCAGTTCTTC.

This chain connects TRBV7-2 to TRBJ2-5; D gene unclear. This CDR3 contains 14 residues. Germline loops: CDR1 SGHTA, CDR2 FQGNSA. V was pared by 3 bases and J by 3 bases, with 11 bases between. The CDR3: CASSLGQEKETQYF. The CDR3 DNA is TGTGCCAGCAGCTTGGGTCAGGAGAAAGAGACCCAGTACTTC.

This chain connects TRBV7-9 to TRBJ2-5; possibly TRBD2 for D (6 bases). CDR1 is SEHNR, CDR2 FQNEAQ, per germline (reference sequence). This CDR3 is built from 15 residues. Trimming shortened V by 3 bases and J by 0 bases, and 11 bases separated the two germline ends. CDR3: CASSFGTAYQETQYF. CDR3 nucleotide sequence: TGTGCCAGCAGCTTCGGGACTGCGTACCAAGAGACCCAGTACTTC.

This clonotype has a handful of counts. The chain recombines TRBV18 with TRBJ1-4; D is undetermined. CDR3 length: 16 residues. Germline values: CDR1 KGHSH, CDR2 LQKENI. The germline V and J ends were trimmed by 2 bases and 0 bases, with 10 bases remaining between them. The DNA for the CDR3 is TGTGCCAGCTCACCAATGGCGGTAGCAACTAATGAAAAACTGTTTTTT. Protein: CASSPMAVATNEKLFF.

The genes are TRBV7-8 and TRBJ2-2, with no clear D. With 5 bases removed from V and 6 bases from J, the gap between germline ends came to 16 bases. This CDR3 comprises 15 residues. Germline-derived CDR1 and CDR2 are SGHVS and FQNEAQ. CDR3 coding DNA: TGTGCCAGCAGCGCCCGTAGGATAAGGGCCGGGGAGCTGTTTTTT. Translating gives CASSARRIRAGELFF.

This clonotype has at least ten counts. CDR3 DNA sequence: TGCAGCGTTGCAATCAGCGGGAGAGGGGAGCAGTACTTC. Translation: CSVAISGRGEQYF. The chain employs TRBV29-1 and TRBJ2-7; 8 bases are shared with TRBD2. V lost 4 bases and J lost 7; bases outside the gene matches: 9. This CDR3 comprises 13 residues. The V gene's germline CDR1 is SQVTM and CDR2 ANQGSEA.

This clonotype has a handful of counts. The gene calls are TRBV20-1 and TRBJ1-1, with D possibly matching TRBD1 (6 bases). The CDR3 is 15 amino acids. Trimming took 0 bases from V and 4 from J, leaving 15 bases between them. Per the germline V gene, CDR1 is DFQATT and CDR2 is SNEGSKA (reference sequence). In DNA form, the CDR3 reads TGCAGTGCTAGAGATTTGTTGGGGGCTATCACTGAAGCTTTCTTT. Its translation is CSARDLLGAITEAFF.

The chain uses TRBV20-1 and TRBJ2-7; TRBD1 aligns across 10 bases. The CDR3 is made up of 15 amino acids. Trimming at V came to 6 bases and at J to 2 bases, leaving 10 bases not matched to a gene. Germline assignment: CDR1 DFQATT and CDR2 SNEGSKA (reference sequence). CDR3 coding DNA: TGCAGTGCCAACAAAGGACAGGGGGTCACCTACGAGCAGTACGTC. Its protein is CSANKGQGVTYEQYV.

The rearrangement links TRBV28 to TRBJ2-2; no clear D gene. Trimming cost V 6 bases and J 5 bases, with 4 bases left between them. The germline gives CDR1 MDHEN, CDR2 SYDVKM. The length of the CDR3 is 11 residues. The CDR3 bases are TGTGCCAGCAGATTTACCGGGGAGCTGTTTTTT. Amino acid sequence: CASRFTGELFF.

In its sample, this clonotype was seen many times. This sequence joins TRBV28 and TRBJ2-7; D is ambiguous. This CDR3 comprises 12 residues. Trimming cost V 3 bases and J 6 bases, with 9 bases left between them. In germline, CDR1 is MDHEN, CDR2 SYDVKM. DNA for the CDR3: TGTGCCAGCAGTTTGAGCAGGACCGAGCAGTACGTC. Amino acids: CASSLSRTEQYV.

This clonotype showed up just a few times. The chain recombines TRBV21-1 with TRBJ2-2. TRBV21-1 is a pseudogene segment. This CDR3 spans 15 amino acids. The CDR3 sequence is CASSKCRENTGELFF. CDR3 in DNA: TGTGCCAGCAGCAAATGCCGCGAGAACACCGGGGAGCTGTTTTTT.

This chain uses TRBV12-3 or TRBV12-4 with TRBJ2-1; the D gene is possibly TRBD1 (6 bases). V lost 3 bases, J lost 5 bases, and 14 bases lay in between. CDR3 length: 15 amino acids. In DNA, the CDR3 is TGTGCCAGCAGTTTTCCCAGGGGTTTCGACAATGAGCAGTTCTTC. This gives the protein CASSFPRGFDNEQFF.

There are a few counts of this clonotype. The V gene is TRBV7-2, the J gene TRBJ2-4; no firm D call. Germline assignment: CDR1 SGHTA and CDR2 FQGNSA. This CDR3 contains 14 residues. Trimming took off 3 bases at V and 6 bases at J, with 12 bases between the two ends. CDR3 in amino acids: CASSFPDRRNIQYF. The CDR3 nucleotides are TGTGCCAGCAGCTTTCCCGATCGGAGAAACATTCAGTACTTC. Looking up the rest from reference TRBV7-2 and TRBJ2-4 gives the full variable domain: GAGVSQSPSNKVTEKGKDVELRCDPISGHTALYWYRQSLGQGLEFLIYFQGNSAPDKSGLPSDRFSAERTGGSVSTLTIQRTQQEDSAVYLCASSFPDRRNIQYFGAGTRLSVL.

The V and J genes are TRBV29-1 and TRBJ2-2; no clear D. Deletions cut 4 bases from V and 3 bases from J, with 12 bases between. Germline-derived CDR1 and CDR2 are SQVTM and ANQGSEA. The CDR3 runs to 14 residues. Here the CDR3 reads CSVGPVWDTGELFF. For the CDR3, the DNA is TGCAGCGTTGGTCCGGTCTGGGACACCGGGGAGCTGTTTTTT.

The chain carries TRBV3-1 and TRBJ2-3; D gene unclear. The V and J ends lost 2 bases and 4 bases respectively, with 7 bases between them. Germline V CDR1 and CDR2: LGHDT, YNNKEL (reference sequence). The CDR3 loop spans 13 amino acids. CDR3 residues: CASSQRAADTQYF. The CDR3 DNA is TGTGCCAGCAGCCAACGGGCAGCAGATACGCAGTATTTT.

This clonotype was picked up many times. The chain has TRBV5-1 and TRBJ2-3; unclear D gene. The CDR3 length is 11 residues. CDR1 and CDR2 (germline): SGHRS, YFSETQ. Trimming stripped 2 bases from V and 2 bases from J, with 0 bases between. This CDR3 reads CASSFTDTQYF. The CDR3 coding sequence is TGCGCCAGCAGCTTCACAGATACGCAGTATTTT.

This clonotype was observed a few times. The rearrangement joins TRBV21-1 to TRBJ2-7. TRBV21-1 represents a pseudogene. CDR3 length: 14 amino acids. The CDR3 nucleotides are TGTGCCAGCAGCAAAGGTCGACGGACCTACGAGCAGTACGTC. Translating it yields CASSKGRRTYEQYV.

The chain links TRBV27 to TRBJ2-5; D uncertain. There are 13 residues in the CDR3. The V and J ends lost 5 bases and 4 bases respectively, with 11 bases between them. Looked up from germline, CDR1 is MNHEY and CDR2 is SMNVEV (reference sequence). The CDR3 is CASSQLGTETQYF. The CDR3 DNA is TGTGCCAGCAGTCAATTGGGAACAGAGACCCAGTACTTC.